This T cell receptor (beta chain) was observed in a study of tumor-infiltrating lymphocytes in primary liver carcinoma. For each extraction, RNA and DNA were obtained together from about 21-30 mg of unsorted bulk tissue. Turning to this clonotype: The junction shows a germline mismatch at one end, possibly a read error.

cDNA specific to TCR beta was made from around 470 ng of total RNA, with a constant-region primer employed for priming. Generation of the TCR beta libraries relied on three nested multiplex PCR rounds using slightly modified ARM-PCR. TCRdb passed the multiplex PCR reads through MiXCR, listing each CDR3 protein once. The sample lists 99,000 or so distinct CDR3 sequences; roughly four fifths were seen once. The specimen sequenced was liver tumor tissue from sampling region 3. Subset meaning: tumor region T3, left-lateral pole. The source of this sequence is a man aged 35 to 55 with primary liver carcinoma and hepatitis B virus infection.

The CDR3 DNA follows: TGTACCAGCGGACTAGCGAGAGAAACATATACACAGTATTTT. This sequence encodes CTSGLARETYTQYF. The genes are TRBV6-1 and TRBJ2-3; 9 nucleotides align to TRBD2. The CDR3 is 14 residues long. Germline values: CDR1 MNHNS, CDR2 SASEGT.